This T cell receptor beta chain was sequenced for a study of cytomegalovirus exposure and HLA in healthy donors. Primers for the PCR totalled 60 Vbeta and 13 Jbeta. Here immunoSEQ multiplex PCR was the method, and the copy in TCRdb shows in-frame clones only, minus some. This listing includes 150,000 to 200,000 clones. As concerns this clone: Its antigen remains unknown.

V was shortened by 4 bases and J by 3 bases, with 12 bases between the two germline ends. The length of the CDR3 is 14 residues. The germline CDR1 and CDR2 sequences are LGHNA and YNFKEQ. Study-level results: TCR beta sequences reportedly predicted most subjects' HLA-A and HLA-B alleles accurately. Per a later analysis, HLA-associated TCR beta chains showed more clonal expansion than other, equally common TCR beta chains. The presence/absence work took it that sequencing depth was about the same across donors.

The sample consisted of PBMCs. The V gene is TRBV4-2, the J gene TRBJ1-1; D call uncertain. This clonotype was sampled from a woman aged 55-69 years in good health and CMV-seronegative. The CDR3: CASSPPGKDTEAFF. The CDR3 DNA reads TGTGCCAGCAGCCCTCCGGGGAAGGACACTGAAGCTTTCTTT.